Sequencing of this T cell receptor (beta chain) was carried out in a study of OX40 agonist ivuxolimab in advanced cancers. In germline, CDR1 is SGHVS, CDR2 FQNEAQ. The CDR3 loop spans 17 amino acids. Trimming shortened V by 4 bases and J by 0 bases, and 19 bases separated the two germline ends. Data came from immunoSEQ multiplex PCR; TCRdb stores just in-frame clones and leaves some out. This repertoire shows fewer than 25,000 clones, 65% to 85% found once; its top ten account for 36%. Blood draws occurred at baseline, cycle 4 day 1, and cycle 7 day 1. Material: CD4+ or CD8+ T cells sorted from blood, obtained in a trial of the OX40 agonist ivuxolimab. The chain is built from TRBV7-8 and TRBJ2-7; the D gene is possibly TRBD2 (6 bases). The origin of this receptor is an adult with an advanced solid tumor such as melanoma, head and neck, liver or kidney cancer. The CDR3 here is CASSYPSGGASSYEQYF. CDR3 nucleotide sequence: TGTGCCAGCAGCTATCCCTCGGGCGGGGCCAGCTCCTACGAGCAGTACTTC.